The 3 T cell receptor beta chains in this list originate from one sample, sequenced in a study of CD8 T cells in Susac syndrome. The RNA, roughly 0.45 to 1 ug, was put through reverse transcription using random hexamers. TCRdb reanalysed the immunoSEQ multiplex PCR reads using MiXCR and keeps one entry per CDR3 protein. The sample lists 160,000 or so distinct CDR3 sequences; approximately 95% were seen once. What was sequenced was CD4+ T cells from PBMCs. These receptors were collected from a human donor with multiple sclerosis.

The rearrangement links TRBV6-4 to TRBJ2-1, with a weak D call TRBD1 (5 bases). The CDR3 is 15 residues long. The V end lost 3 bases, the J end lost 0 bases, and 9 bases lay between the germline ends. CDR1 and CDR2 (germline): MRHNA, SNTAGT. The DNA for the CDR3 is TGTGCCAGCAGTGAAGGGGCGATCTCCTACAATGAGCAGTTCTTC. Translating gives CASSEGAISYNEQFF.

This clonotype was counted once. Its ends do not fully match the called genes, so a read error is possible. This chain joins TRBV11-1 and TRBJ2-3, with a tentative D call TRBD2 (5 bases). The CDR3 totals 16 residues. Germline CDR1 is SGHAT and CDR2 is FQDESV (reference sequence). The CDR3, as DNA: TGTGCCAGCAGCCTAGCAGGAAGTCACGGCTGGGATACGCAGTATTTT. Its translation is CASSLAGSHGWDTQYF.

The chain employs TRBV9 and TRBJ2-2; 10 bases line up with TRBD2. J was trimmed by 6 bases and V by 0 bases; bases with no gene match: 5. Germline V gene lookup returns CDR1 SGDLS and CDR2 YYNGEE. This CDR3 comprises 16 residues. This CDR3 is CASSVGASGSSGELFF. The DNA of the CDR3 is TGTGCCAGCAGCGTAGGGGCTAGCGGGAGTTCCGGGGAGCTGTTTTTT.